Listed below are T cell receptor beta chains from one sample, sequenced in a study of tumor T cells in aggressive B-cell lymphoma. The assay was immunoSEQ multiplex PCR, and TCRdb's table has in-frame clones only and misses some. This table has 10,000 to 14,000 clones, approximately 89% appearing once. The material sequenced was tumor tissue. The receptor set was obtained from an adult with diffuse large B cell lymphoma. The CDR3 runs from the conserved cysteine through the conserved F or W. The D gene is left open where the match is weak. Size values are once, few and many counts, or a class for expanded clones, and some rows have none.

J | size | D | V | length | DNA | CDR3
TRBJ2-3 | NA | NA | TRBV7-9 | 14 | TGTGCCAGCAGCTTCGGTGCAGGGGCAGATACGCAGTATTTT | CASSFGAGADTQYF
TRBJ2-1 | NA | NA | TRBV12-5 | 15 | TGTGCTAGTGGTTTGGCCCCCGGACAGATCAATGAGCAGTTCTTC | CASGLAPGQINEQFF
TRBJ1-4 | NA | TRBD1 | TRBV7-2 | 14 | TGTGCCAGCAGCTTAGGTGGGACAGGGGAAAAACTGTTTTTT | CASSLGGTGEKLFF
TRBJ2-1 | few | TRBD1 | TRBV9 | 19 | TGTGCCAGCAGCGGACCAGACCGGGACAGGAAGGGCCCGGGGAATGAGCAGTTCTTC | CASSGPDRDRKGPGNEQFF
TRBJ2-2 | NA | NA | TRBV13 | 16 | TGTGCCAGCAGTCCCCCGTCGGGAGAGTACACCGGGGAGCTGTTTTTT | CASSPPSGEYTGELFF
TRBJ1-5 | NA | NA | TRBV28 | 12 | TGTGCCAGCAGTTGGGGCGATCACCCCCAGCATTTT | CASSWGDHPQHF
TRBJ2-7 | NA | NA | TRBV23-1 | 17 | TGCGCCAGCAGTCAATCGGAGGGGGCCCTTTCCTCCTACGAGCAGTACTTC | CASSQSEGALSSYEQYF
TRBJ1-1 | NA | TRBD1 | TRBV28 | 15 | TGTGCCAGTCGGGGGGACAGGGCACTGAACACTGAAGCTTTCTTT | CASRGDRALNTEAFF
TRBJ2-1 | NA | NA | TRBV5-6 | 15 | TGTGCCAGCAGCCACCGACAGGTACTAGGTGGTGAGCAGTTCTTC | CASSHRQVLGGEQFF
TRBJ1-1 | NA | NA | TRBV5-1 | 14 | TGCGCCAGCGGGATTGCAGGGATGAACACTGAAGCTTTCTTT | CASGIAGMNTEAFF